This T cell receptor (beta chain) was sequenced in a study of post-analysis software for immune sequencing data. Findings and caveats of the study: With TRBV5-6, TRBV5-1 and TRBV20-1 included, about five TRBV segments were more frequent in patients than in controls.

Concerning this clonotype: Its antigen is unidentified. Relative to the germline gene, one junction end is altered; a read error may explain this.

Germline CDR1 reads MNHEY; CDR2 reads SMNVEV (reference sequence). The CDR3 extends over 16 amino acids. Presence of unique molecular identifiers characterized the TCR beta cDNA libraries. Using its own MiXCR run on the PCR reads, TCRdb lists one record per CDR3 protein. The sample has 450,000 or so distinct CDR3 sequences, roughly 45% seen once; the top ten hold around 10%. This chain joins TRBV27 and TRBJ2-4, with TRBD1 matching over 10 bases. The specimen was blood. This receptor was identified in a girl between 10 and 17 years old with multiple sclerosis. CDR3 nucleotides: TGTGCCAGCAGTCCCCGGGACAGGGGTACCAAAAACGTTCAGTACTTC. Translated: CASSPRDRGTKNVQYF.